This note documents a single T cell receptor (beta chain) sequence. The sample originates from a study of CD8 T cells in Susac syndrome. The V end lost 5 bases, the J end lost 4 bases, and 20 bases lay between the germline ends. The CDR3 has 15 amino acids. CDR1 is DFQATT, CDR2 SNEGSKA, per germline (reference sequence). A quantity of about 0.5 to 1 ug RNA underwent reverse transcription using random hexamers. MiXCR, applied by TCRdb to the immunoSEQ multiplex PCR reads, yields one record per CDR3 protein. The table shows fewer than 350,000 distinct CDR3 sequences, with 92% occurring only once. This chain connects TRBV20-1 to TRBJ2-5, with D possibly TRBD1 on 6 matching bases. The origin of this receptor is a human donor with multiple sclerosis. Sequencing input: CD4+ T cells from PBMCs. CDR3: CSAGGVARVGETQYF. In DNA, the CDR3 is TGCAGTGCTGGGGGCGTGGCTAGGGTTGGAGAGACCCAGTACTTC.